This passage covers 18 T cell receptor beta chains from one sample sequenced in a study of T cells expressing NK-cell markers. Each CDR3 protein gets one entry in TCRdb, which reprocessed the 5' RACE reads and gives no DNA. The repertoire table contains about 260,000 distinct CDR3 sequences. Input material: blood T cells: a sorted CD56 or NKG2C T cell subset, CD4+ or CD8+ T cells, or bulk PBMC T cells (not recorded which). The receptors here all came from a woman between 18 and 75 years old in good health.

CDR3 protein: CSARTSGGTGELFF. The chain uses TRBV20-1 and TRBJ2-2; TCRdb designates TRBD2, a call that cannot be tested without DNA. Germline CDR1 and CDR2: DFQATT and SNEGSKA (reference sequence). This CDR3 has 14 residues.

This sequence joins TRBV5-5 and TRBJ2-3; TCRdb gives TRBD2 as the D gene, but with no DNA this cannot be confirmed. The CDR3 sequence is 13 residues long. Germline-derived CDR1 and CDR2 are SGHKS and YYEKEE (reference sequence). The chain's CDR3 is CASETGGPNTQYF.

The V gene is TRBV2, the J gene TRBJ1-1. Germline loops: CDR1 SNHLY, CDR2 FYNNEI. CDR3 length: 13 amino acids. This CDR3 reads CASRVDLNTEAFF. The variable domain in full, completed from reference TRBV2 and TRBJ1-1, reads EPEVTQTPSHQVTQMGQEVILRCVPISNHLYFYWYRQILGQKVEFLVSFYNNEISEKSEIFDDQFSVERPDGSNFTLKIRSTKLEDSAMYFCASRVDLNTEAFFGQGTRLTVV.

CDR3 amino acids: CASSYSNRNSPNTGELFF. The chain links TRBV6-5 to TRBJ2-2; TCRdb returns TRBD1, unconfirmable since there is no DNA. CDR3 size: 18 residues. Germline loops: CDR1 MNHEY, CDR2 SVGAGI.

This rearrangement joins TRBV9 to TRBJ2-2; TCRdb's D gene call, TRBD1, goes unchecked for lack of DNA. In germline, CDR1 is SGDLS, CDR2 YYNGEE. The CDR3 length is 13 residues. CDR3 sequence reads: CASRTRITGELFF.

The chain is built from TRBV19 and TRBJ2-5; TCRdb calls TRBD2, which cannot be checked without DNA. Germline lookup yields CDR1 LNHDA and CDR2 SQIVND (reference sequence). This CDR3 spans 14 amino acids. The CDR3 sequence is CASSTGTSQVTQYF.

The genes are TRBV7-2 and TRBJ2-2. Germline loops: CDR1 SGHTA, CDR2 FQGNSA. The CDR3 sequence is 13 residues long. The CDR3 region is CASSLNSYGELFF.

This chain joins TRBV11-2 and TRBJ2-1; TCRdb's D call, TRBD2, is unchecked because there is no DNA. Germline-derived CDR1 and CDR2 are SGHAT and FQNNGV. This CDR3 comprises 15 residues. CDR3: CASSPLAGVYNEQFF. Full variable domain (remainder filled in from reference TRBV11-2 and TRBJ2-1): EAGVAQSPRYKIIEKRQSVAFWCNPISGHATLYWYQQILGQGPKLLIQFQNNGVVDDSQLPKDRFSAERLKGVDSTLKIQPAKLEDSAVYLCASSPLAGVYNEQFFGPGTRLTVL.

This chain joins TRBV7-9 and TRBJ1-3. The CDR3 extends over 14 amino acids. CDR1 is SEHNR, CDR2 FQNEAQ, per germline (reference sequence). CDR3 protein: CASSFLGAGNTIYF.

This chain connects TRBV20-1 to TRBJ2-1; with no DNA, the TCRdb D assignment of TRBD1 cannot be verified. The CDR3 loop spans 13 amino acids. The germline V gene encodes CDR1 DFQATT and CDR2 SNEGSKA (reference sequence). CDR3 amino acids: CSAQGGPKNEQFF.

This chain uses TRBV4-2 with TRBJ2-5; the D call from TCRdb, TRBD2, cannot be confirmed without DNA. This CDR3 has 21 amino acids. Looked up from germline, CDR1 is LGHNA and CDR2 is YNFKEQ. CDR3 protein: CASSRLKGASGGEKFQETQYF.

This chain uses TRBV20-1 with TRBJ2-7; the D call of TRBD2 rests on TCRdb alone, since no DNA is present to check it. Germline V gene lookup returns CDR1 DFQATT and CDR2 SNEGSKA (reference sequence). The CDR3 runs 15 residues. The CDR3 protein is CSAPQRTDQHWEQYF.

The chain uses TRBV11-2 and TRBJ1-5; the TRBD1 assignment by TCRdb is unverifiable without DNA. The CDR3 has 18 residues. Germline CDR1 is SGHAT and CDR2 is FQNNGV. This CDR3 reads CASSIPGGSLPSNQPQHF.

The chain uses TRBV9 and TRBJ1-1; TCRdb outputs TRBD1, but without DNA this stays unchecked. CDR1 and CDR2 from the germline V gene are SGDLS and YYNGEE. The CDR3 is 13 amino acids. Here the CDR3 reads CASSRGGSGEAFF.

This rearrangement joins TRBV10-3 to TRBJ2-2; the D call of TRBD1 rests on TCRdb alone, since no DNA is present to check it. CDR3 length: 13 residues. Germline CDR1 reads ENHRY; CDR2 reads SYGVKD. The chain's CDR3 is CAINPGNTGELFF.

The V call is TRBV7-2, the J call TRBJ2-5. This CDR3 is 14 amino acids long. The germline V gene encodes CDR1 SGHTA and CDR2 FQGNSA. The CDR3 loop is CASSADRGKETQYF.

The V gene is TRBV20-1, the J gene TRBJ2-3. Germline V gene sequence: CDR1 DFQATT, CDR2 SNEGSKA (reference sequence). This CDR3 comprises 11 residues. CDR3 protein: CSALVSDTQYF.

This chain joins TRBV12-3 or TRBV12-4 and TRBJ2-5; TCRdb gives TRBD1 as the D gene, but with no DNA this cannot be confirmed. This CDR3 spans 15 amino acids. The CDR3 region is CASSSGTGAQETQYF.